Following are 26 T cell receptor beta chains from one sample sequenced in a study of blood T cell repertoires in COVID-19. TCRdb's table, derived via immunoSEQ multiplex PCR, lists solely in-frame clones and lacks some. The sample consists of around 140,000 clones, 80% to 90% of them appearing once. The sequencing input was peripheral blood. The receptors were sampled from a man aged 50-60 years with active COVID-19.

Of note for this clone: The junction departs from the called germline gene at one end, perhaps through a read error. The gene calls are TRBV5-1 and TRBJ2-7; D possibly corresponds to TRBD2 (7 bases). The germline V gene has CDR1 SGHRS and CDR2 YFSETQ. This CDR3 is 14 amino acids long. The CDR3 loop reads CASKPGGGPYKQYF. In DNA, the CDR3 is TGCGCCAGTAAGCCCGGCGGGGGCCCCTACAAGCAGTACTTC.

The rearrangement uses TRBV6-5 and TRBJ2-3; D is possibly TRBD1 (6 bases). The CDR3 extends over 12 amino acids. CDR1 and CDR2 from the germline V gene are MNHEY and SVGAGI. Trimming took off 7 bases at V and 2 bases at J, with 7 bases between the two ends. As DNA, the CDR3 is TGTGCCAGCAAGGGACACACAGATACGCAGTATTTT. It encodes CASKGHTDTQYF.

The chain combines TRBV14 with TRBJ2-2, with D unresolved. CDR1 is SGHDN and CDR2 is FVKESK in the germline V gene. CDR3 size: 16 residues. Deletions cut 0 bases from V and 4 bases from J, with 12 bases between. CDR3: CASSQDTKYSTGELFF. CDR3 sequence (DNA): TGTGCCAGCAGCCAAGATACGAAATACAGCACCGGGGAGCTGTTTTTT.

The CDR3 protein is CASSQGRGANRGTGIGYEQFF. The CDR3 nucleotides read TGTGCCAGCAGCCAAGGCCGGGGGGCGAATCGGGGGACAGGGATAGGCTATGAGCAGTTCTTC. The rearrangement joins TRBV14 to TRBJ2-1; 9 bases are a match to TRBD1. J lost 8 bases, V lost 1 base, and 24 bases had no gene match. From germline, CDR1 is SGHDN and CDR2 FVKESK. The length of the CDR3 is 21 residues.

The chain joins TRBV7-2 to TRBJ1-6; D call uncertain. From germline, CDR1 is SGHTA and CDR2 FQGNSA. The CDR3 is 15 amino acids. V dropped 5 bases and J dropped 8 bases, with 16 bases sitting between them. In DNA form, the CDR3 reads TGTGCCAGCAGCCCAAGGGCCAGGACTGATTCACCCCTCCACTTT. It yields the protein CASSPRARTDSPLHF.

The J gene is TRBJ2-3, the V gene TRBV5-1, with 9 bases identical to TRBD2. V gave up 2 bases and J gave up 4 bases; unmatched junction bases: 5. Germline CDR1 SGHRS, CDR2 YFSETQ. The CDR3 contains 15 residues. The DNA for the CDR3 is TGCGCCAGCAGCTTCGGGACTAGCAGGGCAGATACGCAGTATTTT. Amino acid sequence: CASSFGTSRADTQYF.

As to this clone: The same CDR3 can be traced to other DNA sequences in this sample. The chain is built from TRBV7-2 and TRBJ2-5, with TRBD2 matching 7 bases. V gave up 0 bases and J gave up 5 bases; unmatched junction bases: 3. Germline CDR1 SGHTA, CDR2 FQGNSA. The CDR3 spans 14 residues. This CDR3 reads CASSLAGGVETQYF. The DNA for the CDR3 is TGTGCCAGCAGCTTAGCGGGGGGGGTTGAGACCCAGTACTTC.

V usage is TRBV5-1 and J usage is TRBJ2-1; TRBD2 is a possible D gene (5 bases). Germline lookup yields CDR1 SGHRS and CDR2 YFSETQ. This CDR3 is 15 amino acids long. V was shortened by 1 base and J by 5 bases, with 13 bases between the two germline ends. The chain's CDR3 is CASSLTSRVDNEQFF. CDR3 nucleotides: TGCGCCAGCAGCTTGACTTCGCGGGTGGACAATGAGCAGTTCTTC.

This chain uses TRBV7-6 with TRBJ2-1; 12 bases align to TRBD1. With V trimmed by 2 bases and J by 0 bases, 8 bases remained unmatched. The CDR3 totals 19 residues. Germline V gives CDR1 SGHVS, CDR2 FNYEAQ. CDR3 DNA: TGTGCCAGCAGCTTAAGGGGACAGGGGGCGATTAGCTCCTACAATGAGCAGTTCTTC. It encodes CASSLRGQGAISSYNEQFF.

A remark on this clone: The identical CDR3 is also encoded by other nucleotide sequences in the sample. DNA of the CDR3: TGTGCCAGCTCACCACCGGGCGGGTACGAGCAGTACTTC. Amino acids: CASSPPGGYEQYF. J is TRBJ2-7 and V is TRBV18; TRBD2 might be the D (5 bases). V dropped 0 bases and J dropped 4 bases, with 7 bases sitting between them. This CDR3 region has 13 residues. Germline V gene data show CDR1 as KGHSH and CDR2 as LQKENI.

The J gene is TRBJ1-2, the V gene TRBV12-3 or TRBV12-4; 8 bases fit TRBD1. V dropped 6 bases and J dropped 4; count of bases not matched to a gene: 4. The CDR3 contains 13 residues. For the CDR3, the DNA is TGTGCCAGCAGCCGGGACAGGTCCTATGGCTACACCTTC. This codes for CASSRDRSYGYTF.

CDR3 sequence (DNA): TGCGCCAGCAGCTCGGGACTAGCGGGTTACGAGCAGTACTTC. This sequence encodes CASSSGLAGYEQYF. J is TRBJ2-7 and V is TRBV5-1, with 12 bases identical to TRBD2. V lost 3 bases, J lost 4 bases, and 2 bases stayed unmatched. Germline V gene data show CDR1 as SGHRS and CDR2 as YFSETQ. The CDR3 runs to 14 residues.

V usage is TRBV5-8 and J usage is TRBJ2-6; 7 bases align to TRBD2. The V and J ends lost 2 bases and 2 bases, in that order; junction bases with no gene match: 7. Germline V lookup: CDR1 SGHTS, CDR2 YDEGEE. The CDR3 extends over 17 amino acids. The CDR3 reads CASSLAGKGPGANVLTF. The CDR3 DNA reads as TGTGCCAGCAGCTTAGCGGGGAAAGGGCCTGGGGCCAACGTCCTGACTTTC. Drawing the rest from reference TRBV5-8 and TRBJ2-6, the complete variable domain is EAGVTQSPTHLIKTRGQQATLRCSPISGHTSVYWYQQALGLGLQFLLWYDEGEERNRGNFPPRFSGRQFPNYSSELNVNALELEDSALYLCASSLAGKGPGANVLTFGAGSRLTVL.

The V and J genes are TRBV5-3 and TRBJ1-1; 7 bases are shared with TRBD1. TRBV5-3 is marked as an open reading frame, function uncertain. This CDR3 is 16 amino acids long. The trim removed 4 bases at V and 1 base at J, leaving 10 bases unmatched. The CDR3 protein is CARSANTGAWNTEAFF. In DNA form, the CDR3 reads TGTGCCAGAAGCGCCAACACAGGGGCGTGGAACACTGAAGCTTTCTTT.

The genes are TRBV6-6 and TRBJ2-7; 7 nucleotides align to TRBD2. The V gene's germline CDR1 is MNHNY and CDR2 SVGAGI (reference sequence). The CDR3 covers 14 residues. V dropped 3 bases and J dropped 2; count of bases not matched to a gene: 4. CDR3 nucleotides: TGTGCCAGCAGTTATTTAGCGGGTGCCTACGAGCAGTACTTC. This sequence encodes CASSYLAGAYEQYF.

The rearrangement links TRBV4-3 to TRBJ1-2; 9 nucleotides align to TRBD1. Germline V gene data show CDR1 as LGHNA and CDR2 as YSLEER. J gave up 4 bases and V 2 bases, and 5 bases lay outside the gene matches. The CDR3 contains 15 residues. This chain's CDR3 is CASSQTTGGGYGYTF. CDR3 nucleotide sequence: TGCGCCAGCAGCCAAACGACAGGGGGAGGCTATGGCTACACCTTC.

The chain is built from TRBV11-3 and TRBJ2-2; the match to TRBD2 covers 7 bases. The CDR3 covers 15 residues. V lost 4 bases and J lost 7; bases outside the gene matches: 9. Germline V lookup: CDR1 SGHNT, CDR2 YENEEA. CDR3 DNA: TGTGCCAGCAGCTCCGTTGGGGGGGATGGCGGGGAGCTGTTTTTT. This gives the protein CASSSVGGDGGELFF.

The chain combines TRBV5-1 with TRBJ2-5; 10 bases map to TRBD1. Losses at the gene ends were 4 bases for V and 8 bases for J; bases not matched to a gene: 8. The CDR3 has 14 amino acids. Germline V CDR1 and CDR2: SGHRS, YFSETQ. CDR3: CASSPGTGEGTQYF. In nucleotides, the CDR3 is TGCGCCAGCAGCCCGGGGACAGGGGAAGGTACCCAGTACTTC. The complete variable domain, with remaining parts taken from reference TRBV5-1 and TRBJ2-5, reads KAGVTQTPRYLIKTRGQQVTLSCSPISGHRSVSWYQQTPGQGLQFLFEYFSETQRNKGNFPGRFSGRQFSNSRSEMNVSTLELGDSALYLCASSPGTGEGTQYFGPGTRLLVL.

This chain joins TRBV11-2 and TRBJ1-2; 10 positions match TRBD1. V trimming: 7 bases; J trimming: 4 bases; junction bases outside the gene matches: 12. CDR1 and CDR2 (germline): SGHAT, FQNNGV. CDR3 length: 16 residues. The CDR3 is CASTTAGTGAPYGYTF. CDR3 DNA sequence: TGTGCCAGCACTACGGCGGGGACAGGGGCACCCTATGGCTACACCTTC.

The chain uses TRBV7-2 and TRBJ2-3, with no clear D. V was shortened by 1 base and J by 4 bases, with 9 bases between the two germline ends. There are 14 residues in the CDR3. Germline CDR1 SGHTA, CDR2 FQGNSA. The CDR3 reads CASSLEGAADTQYF. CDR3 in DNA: TGTGCCAGCAGCTTAGAAGGTGCGGCAGATACGCAGTATTTT.

Written as DNA, the CDR3 is TGTGCCAGCAGTGAGCCAGGGTTGGTGGGCTACGAGCAGTACTTC. As protein: CASSEPGLVGYEQYF. V usage is TRBV2 and J usage is TRBJ2-7, with D tentatively TRBD1 (5 bases). V lost 3 bases to trimming and J lost 3 bases, with 15 bases between them. The germline CDR1 and CDR2 sequences are SNHLY and FYNNEI. This CDR3 contains 15 residues.

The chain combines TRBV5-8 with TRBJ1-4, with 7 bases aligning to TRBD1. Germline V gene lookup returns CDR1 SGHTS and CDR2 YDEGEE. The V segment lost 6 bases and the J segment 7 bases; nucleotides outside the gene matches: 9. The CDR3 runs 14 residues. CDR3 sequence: CASTPTGVGEKLFF. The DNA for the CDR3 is TGTGCCAGCACCCCTACAGGGGTGGGTGAAAAACTGTTTTTT.

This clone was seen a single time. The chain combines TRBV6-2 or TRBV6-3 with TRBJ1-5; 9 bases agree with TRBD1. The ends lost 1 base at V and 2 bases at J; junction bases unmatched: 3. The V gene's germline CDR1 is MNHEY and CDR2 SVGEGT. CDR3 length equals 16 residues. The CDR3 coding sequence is TGTGCCAGCAGTTACTTCCGGGACAGGGGCAATCAGCCCCAGCATTTT. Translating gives CASSYFRDRGNQPQHF.

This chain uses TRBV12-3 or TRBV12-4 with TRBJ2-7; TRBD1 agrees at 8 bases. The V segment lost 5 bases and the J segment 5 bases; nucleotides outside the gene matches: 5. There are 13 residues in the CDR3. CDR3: CASSPTGEHEQYF. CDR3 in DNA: TGTGCCAGCAGTCCGACAGGGGAGCACGAGCAGTACTTC.

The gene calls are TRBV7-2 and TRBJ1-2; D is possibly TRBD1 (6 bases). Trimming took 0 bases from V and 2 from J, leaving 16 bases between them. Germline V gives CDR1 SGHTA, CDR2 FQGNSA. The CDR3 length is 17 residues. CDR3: CASSLARDINGNYGYTF. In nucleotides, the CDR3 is TGTGCCAGCAGCTTAGCCAGGGACATAAACGGGAACTATGGCTACACCTTC.

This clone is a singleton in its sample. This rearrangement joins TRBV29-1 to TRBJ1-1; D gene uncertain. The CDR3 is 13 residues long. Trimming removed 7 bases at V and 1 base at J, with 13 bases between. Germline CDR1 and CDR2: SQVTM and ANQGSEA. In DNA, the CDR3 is TGCAGCGCTCACTCGGTATCGAACACTGAAGCTTTCTTT. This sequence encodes CSAHSVSNTEAFF.